The 17 T cell receptor beta chains below come from one sample, sequenced in a study of neoadjuvant anti-PD-1 for oral cavity cancer. The table came from immunoSEQ multiplex PCR; TCRdb's copy has only in-frame clones and leaves some out. The table records some 17,000 clones, less than 80% of them present only once. The sample in question was PBMCs, obtained before nivolumab (anti-PD-1) treatment. Receptor source: a person aged 40 to 85 with oral cavity squamous cell carcinoma.

This clone was detected only a few times. V is TRBV7-6 and J is TRBJ2-5; 10 bases fit TRBD1. J lost 4 bases, V lost 5 bases, and 4 bases had no gene match. CDR1 is SGHVS, CDR2 FNYEAQ, per germline. The CDR3 has 14 residues. CDR3 DNA sequence: TGTGCCAGCAGCGAATGGGACAGGGGAGAGACCCAGTACTTC. It is translated as CASSEWDRGETQYF.

In this sample, this clone turned up a few times. CDR3 in amino acids: CASTRTRGDHEQYF. CDR3 nucleotide sequence: TGTGCCAGTACCAGGACTAGGGGGGATCACGAGCAGTACTTC. The gene calls are TRBV19 and TRBJ2-7; D may be TRBD2 (7 bases). Per the germline V gene, CDR1 is LNHDA and CDR2 is SQIVND (reference sequence). The CDR3 spans 14 residues. Trimming removed 7 bases at V and 5 bases at J, with 18 bases between. The full variable domain, its missing parts supplied by reference TRBV19 and TRBJ2-7, is DGGITQSPKYLFRKEGQNVTLSCEQNLNHDAMYWYRQDPGQGLRLIYYSQIVNDFQKGDIAEGYSVSREKKESFPLTVTSAQKNPTAFYLCASTRTRGDHEQYFGPGTRLTVT.

The chain uses TRBV5-1 and TRBJ2-1, with TRBD2 matching over 10 bases. Germline assignment: CDR1 SGHRS and CDR2 YFSETQ. The CDR3 totals 16 residues. V was clipped by 2 bases and J by 5 bases; unmatched bases: 7. CDR3 protein: CASSLASGRGNNEQFF. The CDR3 nucleotides are TGCGCCAGCAGCTTAGCTAGCGGGAGAGGTAACAATGAGCAGTTCTTC.

The CDR3 sequence: CASSLIGRGYEQYF. The CDR3 DNA reads as TGTGCCAGCAGTTTAATCGGACGGGGATACGAGCAGTACTTC. The chain links TRBV28 to TRBJ2-7; D is possibly TRBD2 (5 bases). The V and J ends lost 2 bases and 4 bases respectively, with 12 bases between them. The CDR3 runs to 14 residues. The germline V gene has CDR1 MDHEN and CDR2 SYDVKM.

The chain links TRBV10-1 to TRBJ2-3; no firm D call. The CDR3 has 12 amino acids. CDR1 is WNHNN, CDR2 SYGVQD, per germline (reference sequence). V was shortened by 6 bases and J by 8 bases, with 12 bases between the two germline ends. CDR3 DNA: TGCGCCAGCAGCGCCCCCGGATCTACGCAGTATTTT. Its translation is CASSAPGSTQYF.

The chain combines TRBV29-1 with TRBJ1-2, with D hard to call. V lost 0 bases and J 3 bases, leaving 8 bases between the germline ends. Germline CDR1 and CDR2: SQVTM and ANQGSEA. The length of the CDR3 is 13 residues. The CDR3 DNA reads as TGCAGCGTTGAAGACTTCAAAGACTATGGCTACACCTTC. Its translation is CSVEDFKDYGYTF.

The chain recombines TRBV13 with TRBJ1-6, with 10 positions matching TRBD1. This CDR3 has 17 amino acids. Trimming removed 5 bases from V and 10 bases from J; junction bases left unmatched: 14. Per the germline V gene, CDR1 is PRHDT and CDR2 is FYEKMQ (reference sequence). CDR3 sequence reads: CASSPKAGTGVVSPLHF. Written as DNA, the CDR3 is TGTGCCAGCAGCCCGAAAGCCGGGACAGGGGTTGTCTCACCCCTCCACTTT.

The chain joins TRBV9 to TRBJ2-3; 10 nucleotides match TRBD2. The CDR3 is made up of 16 amino acids. Germline loops: CDR1 SGDLS, CDR2 YYNGEE. J was trimmed by 5 bases and V by 3 bases; bases with no gene match: 9. The CDR3 coding sequence is TGTGCCAGCAGCGCCCTAGCGGGAGTGGGCGTAGATACGCAGTATTTT. Protein sequence: CASSALAGVGVDTQYF.

V usage is TRBV6-6 and J usage is TRBJ2-7; 13 bases line up with TRBD2. Germline V gene sequence: CDR1 MNHNY, CDR2 SVGAGI (reference sequence). CDR3 length: 15 residues. Losses at the gene ends were 5 bases for V and 7 bases for J; bases not matched to a gene: 8. The CDR3 loop is CASSPGLAGVGEQYF. The DNA for the CDR3 is TGTGCCAGCAGTCCCGGACTAGCGGGAGTGGGGGAGCAGTACTTC.

CDR3 DNA: TGTGCCAGCAGTTACCAGAGTGGGTCAGTAGCTTTCTTT. Protein product: CASSYQSGSVAFF. The chain couples TRBV6-5 to TRBJ1-1; D not certain. This CDR3 is built from 13 residues. V gave up 2 bases and J gave up 10 bases, with 14 bases separating them. CDR1 MNHEY and CDR2 SVGAGI come from the germline V gene.

The genes are TRBV7-8 and TRBJ2-2, with 9 bases lining up with TRBD2. This CDR3 comprises 17 residues. Trimming at V came to 1 base and at J to 5 bases, leaving 8 bases not matched to a gene. Germline V gene lookup returns CDR1 SGHVS and CDR2 FQNEAQ. DNA of the CDR3: TGTGCCAGCAGCTTAGTTGGCGGGAGGGCCCGAACCGGGGAGCTGTTTTTT. It is translated as CASSLVGGRARTGELFF.

The chain couples TRBV6-5 to TRBJ1-5; D is perhaps TRBD1 (5 bases). This CDR3 has 15 residues. Germline loops: CDR1 MNHEY, CDR2 SVGAGI. Trimming pared 5 bases from V and 1 base from J, leaving 12 bases between. CDR3 sequence: CASSITQGSNQPQHF. CDR3 DNA: TGTGCCAGCAGTATCACGCAGGGAAGCAATCAGCCCCAGCATTTT.

This sequence joins TRBV9 and TRBJ2-7; perhaps D is TRBD1 or TRBD2 (5 bases each). Per the germline V gene, CDR1 is SGDLS and CDR2 is YYNGEE. Trimming cost V 4 bases and J 4 bases, with 15 bases left between them. This CDR3 contains 14 residues. The CDR3 reads CASSPRGVGYEQYF. The CDR3 bases are TGTGCCAGCAGCCCTAGAGGGGTGGGGTACGAGCAGTACTTC.

The J gene is TRBJ2-2, the V gene TRBV25-1; D perhaps matches TRBD1 (6 bases). The ends were cut back, 3 bases at V and 6 bases at J, with 14 bases in the middle. CDR3 length: 15 amino acids. Germline lookup yields CDR1 MGHDK and CDR2 SYGVNS. The CDR3 bases are TGTGCCAGCAGTGAGCTACAGGGTAGGGCCGGGGAGCTGTTTTTT. The encoded protein is CASSELQGRAGELFF.

The chain uses TRBV6-5 and TRBJ2-6; D is ambiguous. Trimming cost V 1 base and J 0 bases, with 4 bases left between them. Germline V gives CDR1 MNHEY, CDR2 SVGAGI. The CDR3 totals 15 residues. The CDR3 sequence is CASSYYSSGANVLTF. As DNA, the CDR3 is TGTGCCAGCAGTTACTACAGCTCTGGGGCCAACGTCCTGACTTTC.

CDR3 amino acids: CASSVYTNTEAFF. For the CDR3, the DNA is TGTGCCAGCAGCGTATACACGAACACTGAAGCTTTCTTT. The J gene is TRBJ1-1, the V gene TRBV7-6; no clear D. Looked up from germline, CDR1 is SGHVS and CDR2 is FNYEAQ. Between the trimmed V and J ends, which lost 5 bases and 1 base, there was a span of 8 bases. This CDR3 has 13 amino acids.

The table lists this clone with a count of one. The V call is TRBV11-2, the J call TRBJ2-7; the match to TRBD1 covers 8 bases. With 3 bases clipped from V and 2 bases from J, the junction kept 9 bases outside the gene matches. Germline V CDR1 and CDR2: SGHAT, FQNNGV. The CDR3 spans 16 residues. The CDR3, as DNA: TGTGCCAGCAGCTTCTCTCTGGACAGGGTAACCTACGAGCAGTACTTC. Protein product: CASSFSLDRVTYEQYF.